The clone carrying this T cell receptor (beta chain) was counted a few times. Profiling relied on immunoSEQ multiplex PCR, and the TCRdb table lists in-frame clones only, not all of them. The table has about 53,000 clones, around nine tenths seen once. This sample is part of a study of blood T cell repertoires in COVID-19. The overall study: Sources were T cells, B-cell-depleted T cells, or PBMCs; the material itself was cDNA or gDNA.

Germline lookup yields CDR1 ENHRY and CDR2 SYGVKD. V shed 3 bases and J shed 3 bases, with 9 bases lying between them. This CDR3 is built from 14 residues. This rearrangement joins TRBV10-3 to TRBJ2-1, with a weak D call TRBD2 (6 bases). The sample taken for sequencing was peripheral blood. The sequence was collected from a man aged 50 or older with acute or convalescent COVID-19. As DNA, the CDR3 is TGTGCCATCAGTGACCGGGACTTCTACAATGAGCAGTTCTTC. Translated, it gives CAISDRDFYNEQFF.